The 8 T cell receptor beta chains below were found in one sample sequenced in a study of T cell repertoires in cytomegalovirus infection. Their target antigens are unknown. TCRdb recomputed calls from the reads with MiXCR, one row per CDR3 protein. The sample contains almost 90,000 distinct CDR3 sequences, 25% to 30% of which appear only once. This specimen consisted of CD8+ T cells from cultured PBMCs, obtained from culture after CMV antigen stimulation. Receptors were obtained from a human donor in good health (CMV status not recorded). Some clones in this sample may be carry-over from other donors' samples.

This chain connects TRBV27 to TRBJ2-1; TRBD1 might be the D (5 bases). This CDR3 is built from 12 residues. CDR1 and CDR2 (germline): MNHEY, SMNVEV (reference sequence). V dropped 2 bases and J dropped 14 bases, with 13 bases sitting between them. In nucleotides, the CDR3 is TGTGCCAGCAGTTTAGGGCAGGGAAGGGAGTTCTTC. It codes for CASSLGQGREFF.

The chain uses TRBV6-5 and TRBJ2-7; TRBD2 matches at 12 bases. Unmatched junction bases numbered 2, after V lost 5 bases and J lost 0 bases. CDR1 MNHEY and CDR2 SVGAGI come from the germline V gene. The CDR3 length is 15 residues. The CDR3 loop reads CASSGGLAGSYEQYF. In nucleotides, the CDR3 is TGTGCCAGCAGTGGGGGACTAGCGGGCTCCTACGAGCAGTACTTC.

This clonotype was recorded only once. This rearrangement joins TRBV6-4 to TRBJ2-1; weak D call: TRBD2 (6 bases). The germline CDR1 and CDR2 sequences are MRHNA and SNTAGT. The CDR3 contains 15 residues. Trimming removed 6 bases at V and 1 base at J, with 13 bases between. Here the CDR3 reads CASSQSGGSYNEQFF. In nucleotides, the CDR3 is TGTGCCAGCAGCCAAAGTGGGGGGTCCTACAATGAGCAGTTCTTC.

This clonotype has ten or more counts. The chain carries TRBV29-1 and TRBJ1-1; D may be TRBD1 (5 bases). Germline loops: CDR1 SQVTM, CDR2 ANQGSEA. V gave up 3 bases and J gave up 0 bases, with 20 bases separating them. The CDR3 consists of 17 residues. The CDR3 here is CSVDREGPISMNTEAFF. The CDR3 coding sequence is TGCAGCGTTGACCGTGAGGGGCCGATTTCAATGAACACTGAAGCTTTCTTT. Full variable domain (rest looked up from reference TRBV29-1 and TRBJ1-1): SAVISQKPSRDICQRGTSLTIQCQVDSQVTMMFWYRQQPGQSLTLIATANQGSEATYESGFVIDKFPISRPNLTFSTLTVSNMSPEDSSIYLCSVDREGPISMNTEAFFGQGTRLTVV.

The chain recombines TRBV28 with TRBJ2-3, with 9 bases aligning to TRBD1. The V gene end was trimmed by 8 bases and the J gene end by 3 bases; junction bases not matched to a gene: 12. This CDR3 is built from 16 residues. Per the germline V gene, CDR1 is MDHEN and CDR2 is SYDVKM. CDR3 coding DNA: TGTGCCAGCCTACCCACAGGGGGCGTCTGGACAGATACGCAGTATTTT. This sequence encodes CASLPTGGVWTDTQYF.

V usage is TRBV2 and J usage is TRBJ1-5; D might be TRBD1 (5 bases). The CDR3 is 16 residues long. CDR1 and CDR2 from the germline V gene are SNHLY and FYNNEI. Trimming left V 0 bases short and J 6 bases short, with 15 bases between. CDR3 loop: CASSEAIGERGQPQHF. In DNA form, the CDR3 reads TGTGCCAGCAGTGAAGCAATAGGGGAACGAGGTCAGCCCCAGCATTTT.

The chain recombines TRBV7-8 with TRBJ2-3; D is unresolved. Germline V CDR1 and CDR2: SGHVS, FQNEAQ. The V end was cut by 6 bases, the J end by 0 bases, with 7 bases between. The CDR3 has 13 residues. The CDR3: CASRAMSTDTQYF. The CDR3 DNA follows: TGTGCCAGCAGGGCTATGAGCACAGATACGCAGTATTTT.

The rearrangement uses TRBV12-3 or TRBV12-4 and TRBJ1-6, with unresolved D. The CDR3 sequence is 12 residues long. V lost 7 bases to trimming and J lost 9 bases, with 10 bases between them. CDR3 sequence: CASTPGGSPLHF. In DNA, the CDR3 is TGTGCCAGCACCCCCGGCGGTTCACCCCTCCACTTT.